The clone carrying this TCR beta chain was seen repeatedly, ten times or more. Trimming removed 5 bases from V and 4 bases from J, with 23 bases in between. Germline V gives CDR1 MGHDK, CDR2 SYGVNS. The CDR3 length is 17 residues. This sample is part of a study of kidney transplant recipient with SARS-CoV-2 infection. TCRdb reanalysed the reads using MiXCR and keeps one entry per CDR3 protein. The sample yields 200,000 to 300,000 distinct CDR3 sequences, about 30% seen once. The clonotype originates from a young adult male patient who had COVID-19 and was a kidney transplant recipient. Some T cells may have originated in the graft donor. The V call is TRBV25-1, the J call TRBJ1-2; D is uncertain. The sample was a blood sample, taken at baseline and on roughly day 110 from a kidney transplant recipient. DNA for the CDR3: TGTGCCAGCAGTACCGCACGAGAACTGGGAAAGACCTATGGCTACACCTTC. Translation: CASSTARELGKTYGYTF.